These T cell receptor beta chains were read from a single sample in a study of shared clonotypes between healthy human individuals. Generated by immunoSEQ multiplex PCR, the TCRdb table keeps only in-frame clones and is missing some. This table has some 800,000 clones, 80% to 95% appearing once. Sequencing used naive CD8+ T cells sorted from blood. These receptors were obtained from a man in his thirties or forties in good health. CDR3s include the opening cysteine and the closing phenylalanine or tryptophan. Fields, in order: clone size, D gene, V gene, J gene, CDR3 DNA, CDR3 protein. The D gene is left open where the match is weak. Rows may omit the clone size; those that give it use once, few, many or a size class.

-	TRBD1	TRBV19	TRBJ1-5	TGTGCCAGTAGTTTGGGACAGGGCCATCAGCCCCAGCATTTT	CASSLGQGHQPQHF
few	TRBD2	TRBV2	TRBJ2-1	TGTGCCACCCTGGGACTAGCGGGAAGCTCCTACAATGAGCAGTTCTTC	CATLGLAGSSYNEQFF
-	-	TRBV4-1	TRBJ1-3	TGCGCCAGCAGCCAAGGGACGATGAGCTCTGGAAACACCATATATTTT	CASSQGTMSSGNTIYF
-	TRBD1	TRBV5-8	TRBJ2-7	TGTGCCAGCAGCTACACGACAGGGATGGGCTACGAGCAGTACTTC	CASSYTTGMGYEQYF
-	-	TRBV6-5	TRBJ1-1	TGTGCCAGCAGTTTGAACCGGGCCGAAGCTTTCTTT	CASSLNRAEAFF
-	-	TRBV19	TRBJ1-2	TGTGCCAGTAGTATAGATCAGTCCAAGGACAGCTTCTATGGCTACACCTTC	CASSIDQSKDSFYGYTF
-	-	TRBV18	TRBJ2-6	TGTGCCAGTATAGGGACAAACGGGGCCAACGTCCTGACTTTC	CASIGTNGANVLTF
-	TRBD2	TRBV11-2	TRBJ2-5	TGTGCCAGCAGCGTTGTCGGGGGGTTCCAAGAGACCCAGTACTTC	CASSVVGGFQETQYF
-	TRBD1	TRBV5-6	TRBJ2-7	TGTGCCAGCAGCTTAGGACAGGACTACGAGCAGTACTTC	CASSLGQDYEQYF
-	TRBD1	TRBV7-9	TRBJ2-1	TGTGCCAGCAGCTCTTCCCGCACGACAGGGATCTCCTACAATGAGCAGTTCTTC	CASSSSRTTGISYNEQFF
-	TRBD1	TRBV7-9	TRBJ2-7	TGTGCCAGCAGCCAGGGACAGGGGTTGAACGAGCAGTACTTC	CASSQGQGLNEQYF
-	-	TRBV5-3	TRBJ2-7	TGTGCCAGAAGCTTGGGACAGAATTATTACGAGCAGTACTTC	CARSLGQNYYEQYF
-	-	TRBV30	TRBJ1-2	TGTGCCTGGAGTGTAAATCCAGGGGTTTATGGCTACACCTTC	CAWSVNPGVYGYTF
once	-	TRBV27	TRBJ1-1	TGTGCCAGCAGTGCTCTCCTCGGACAGACGAACACTGAAGCTTTCTTT	CASSALLGQTNTEAFF
-	-	TRBV6-9	TRBJ2-7	TGTGCCAGCAGTTATCCAGGGACGTTAAGCTCCTACGAGCAGTACTTC	CASSYPGTLSSYEQYF
-	-	TRBV27	TRBJ1-2	TGTGCCAGCAGTTCGCCCGCTAACTATGGCTACACCTTC	CASSSPANYGYTF
-	-	TRBV9	TRBJ2-3	TGTGCCAGCAGCGTAGATGGACTGAGCACAGATACGCAGTATTTT	CASSVDGLSTDTQYF
-	-	TRBV5-1	TRBJ2-2	TGCGCCAGCAGCTTGGCGGCAGGCGGGGAGCTGTTTTTT	CASSLAAGGELFF
-	-	TRBV30	TRBJ2-7	TGTGCCTCCATTGGGGGGGGGCACTCCTACGAGCAGTACTTC	CASIGGGHSYEQYF
-	-	TRBV29-1	TRBJ2-7	TGCAGCGCAATACCCGCGGGCCTTGGAGACGAGCAGTACTTC	CSAIPAGLGDEQYF
-	TRBD1	TRBV7-9	TRBJ2-3	TGTGCCTCTGCCGGGACAGGGTTCCCAGATACGCAGTATTTT	CASAGTGFPDTQYF
-	TRBD1	TRBV14	TRBJ2-7	TGTGCCAGCAGCCAGGGGGACAGCTCCTACGAGCAGTACTTC	CASSQGDSSYEQYF
-	-	TRBV4-1	TRBJ2-3	TGCGCCAGCAGTTCCAGACAGACAGCGATGATGCAGTATTTT	CASSSRQTAMMQYF
-	-	TRBV10-2	TRBJ2-7	TGCGCCAGCAACCAACCGACAGAGACCTACGAGCAGTACTTC	CASNQPTETYEQYF
-	-	TRBV28	TRBJ2-3	TGTGCCAGCAGTTTAGGTGGCCCTGGAGATACGCAGTATTTT	CASSLGGPGDTQYF
-	TRBD2	TRBV27	TRBJ2-1	TGTGCCAGCAGTTTAAGCGGGAGTGGCAATGAGCAGTTCTTC	CASSLSGSGNEQFF
-	-	TRBV28	TRBJ2-6	TGTGCCAGCAGTCCCCGGTACGGCTCTGGGGCCAACGTCCTGACTTTC	CASSPRYGSGANVLTF
many	-	TRBV6-1	TRBJ2-6	TGTGCCAGTGAGGACGAGTCCTCTGGGGCCAACGTCCTGACTTTC	CASEDESSGANVLTF
-	-	TRBV28	TRBJ2-7	TGTGCCAGCAGTTTAGACGACAACGGTATCTACGAGCAGTACTTC	CASSLDDNGIYEQYF
-	-	TRBV6-1	TRBJ1-1	TGTGCCAGCAGGAATCAGGGAACTGAAGCTTTCTTT	CASRNQGTEAFF
-	-	TRBV5-4	TRBJ2-2	TGTGCCAGCAGCTTTGGGGTCGGAACCGGGGAGCTGTTTTTT	CASSFGVGTGELFF
-	-	TRBV11-2	TRBJ2-1	TGTGCCAGCAGCTTAGAAGGGGGCGGGAGTAGAGGTGAGCAGTTCTTC	CASSLEGGGSRGEQFF
-	TRBD2	TRBV27	TRBJ2-1	TGTGCCAGCAGTTTAGGGGCTAGCGGGCGGAATGAGCAGTTCTTC	CASSLGASGRNEQFF
-	-	TRBV9	TRBJ2-3	TGTGCCAGCAGCGTGGCAGGGTTCACAGATACGCAGTATTTT	CASSVAGFTDTQYF
once	TRBD1	TRBV6-6	TRBJ2-7	TGTGCCAGCAGTTGGGGGACAGGGGGCTACGAGCAGTACTTC	CASSWGTGGYEQYF
-	-	TRBV11-2	TRBJ2-1	TGTGCCAGCAGCTTTCCGTTGGGGCGCTCTCCCCTCAATGAGCAGTTCTTC	CASSFPLGRSPLNEQFF
-	-	TRBV5-4	TRBJ2-7	TGTGCCAGCAGCTTAAGAGAAGGTCAAAAGGATGCGCAGTACTTC	CASSLREGQKDAQYF
-	-	TRBV7-6	TRBJ2-3	TGTGCCAGCAGCTCCCGGGCCACGAAGGCCCCAGATACGCAGTATTTT	CASSSRATKAPDTQYF
-	-	TRBV6-6	TRBJ2-1	TGTGCCAGCAGTTACTCGATAATGGGGACGCTCCCGGAGCAGTTCTTC	CASSYSIMGTLPEQFF
-	-	TRBV6-1	TRBJ2-7	TGTGCCAGCAGGGAGGGACATTACTACGAGCAGTACTTC	CASREGHYYEQYF
-	-	TRBV11-2	TRBJ2-3	TGTGCCAGCAGCTTAGCCGACGCAGGTGGGACAGATACGCAGTATTTT	CASSLADAGGTDTQYF
-	-	TRBV6-1	TRBJ1-2	TGTGCCAGCGGACCACAGGGTCAGAGCTTCTATGGCTACACCTTC	CASGPQGQSFYGYTF
-	TRBD2	TRBV2	TRBJ2-2	TGTGCCAGCAGGACGACCAACCCCCCAGCGGGGGGAAACACCGGGGAGCTGTTTTTT	CASRTTNPPAGGNTGELFF
-	TRBD1	TRBV9	TRBJ2-1	TGTGCCAGCAGCATGCGCGGGACAGGGGGAAAAAAGTTCTTC	CASSMRGTGGKKFF
-	-	TRBV7-9	TRBJ2-5	TGTGCCAGCAGCAACCAAGAGACCCAGTACTTC	CASSNQETQYF
few	-	TRBV27	TRBJ2-2	TGTGCCAGCAGTTTCGTCCGTGCAGCCACCGGGGAGCTGTTTTTT	CASSFVRAATGELFF
-	-	TRBV9	TRBJ2-3	TGTGCCAGCAGCATGTTAAGCACAGATACGCAGTATTTT	CASSMLSTDTQYF
-	-	TRBV4-3	TRBJ2-2	TGCGCCAGCAGCCAAGAACTTACAGGGACCGGGGAGCTGTTTTTT	CASSQELTGTGELFF
-	TRBD2	TRBV11-2	TRBJ2-3	TGTGCCAGCAGCTTGGGTGCGGGAGGCGGAGATACGCAGTATTTT	CASSLGAGGGDTQYF
-	-	TRBV7-9	TRBJ2-7	TGTGCCAGCAGCTTAGGCACAGGTCTCTACGAGCAGTACTTC	CASSLGTGLYEQYF
-	-	TRBV6-1	TRBJ2-2	TGTGCCAGCAGTGTAACCCCGACCGCCGGGGAGCTGTTTTTT	CASSVTPTAGELFF
-	-	TRBV9	TRBJ1-5	TGTGCCAGCAGCGTAGACGGATTTAGCAATCAGCCCCAGCATTTT	CASSVDGFSNQPQHF
-	-	TRBV7-8	TRBJ2-7	TGTGCCAGCAGCTCCGACAGGAATTTGGGCGAGCAGTACTTC	CASSSDRNLGEQYF
-	-	TRBV13	TRBJ1-2	TGTGCCAGCAGCTTAGAAGGTGGAGTCTATGGCTACACCTTC	CASSLEGGVYGYTF
-	TRBD2	TRBV13	TRBJ2-1	TGTGCCAGCAGCTCCCTTGAAGGAAAGCGGGGATACTACAATGAGCAGTTCTTC	CASSSLEGKRGYYNEQFF
-	TRBD1	TRBV7-2	TRBJ1-4	TGTGCCAGCAGCATCTGGACAGGGGGCGCACGGGATAATGAAAAACTGTTTTTT	CASSIWTGGARDNEKLFF
few	-	TRBV6-1	TRBJ1-5	TGTGCCAGCAGTGAACTGAGGGGGGCTGGCAATCAGCCCCAGCATTTT	CASSELRGAGNQPQHF
-	-	TRBV15	TRBJ2-2	TGTGCCACCAGCAGCTATGAGGGTAGAGGAACCGGGGAGCTGTTTTTT	CATSSYEGRGTGELFF
-	-	TRBV21-1	TRBJ1-3	TGTGCCAGCAGCACCAGGCCCCTCTCTGGAAACACCATATATTTT	CASSTRPLSGNTIYF
-	-	TRBV6-5	TRBJ2-1	TGTGCCAGCAGTTATGGGCCCCGGGCCAATGAGCAGTTCTTC	CASSYGPRANEQFF